This T cell receptor (beta chain) was identified during a study of cytomegalovirus exposure and HLA in healthy donors (dated by TCRdb to 2016 to 2017). In the study overall: The roughly 670 repertoires of the first cohort and the 110 or so validation repertoires were produced on the same platform, according to a later analysis. The aim of the study was to test whether cataloging public T cell receptors could identify signatures of past pathogen exposure. Along with the approximately 650-subject first cohort, a separate validation cohort of over 90 different subjects was used. High-throughput TCR immunosequencing, statistical association of individual TCRs with disease status, and machine learning were combined to predict cytomegalovirus infection status. Overall results and qualifications from the work: A later analysis had no HLA typing for the validation cohort, so co-occurrence there was scored across all 130 or so repertoires. The classifier was reported to diagnose cytomegalovirus status with high specificity and sensitivity in both the original cohort and the validation cohort. The study gave a list of more than 150 TCR beta chains associated with cytomegalovirus. Most TCR sequences were seen in very few donors, while some public TCRs were found in many individuals. According to the authors, the approach could potentially be generalized to other disease states and immunological phenotypes. In a later analysis, TCRs clustered in the first cohort were found to also tend to co-occur in the roughly 120 validation repertoires, with about 94% of cluster scores above 0. In vitro tests confirmed that three of the cytomegalovirus-associated TCR beta chains recognize cytomegalovirus antigens.

Measured from the cysteine to the phenylalanine, the CDR3 is 16 residues long. Kept here is only the CDR3 DNA, which spans 48 bases and is read in frame from base 1. CDR1 and CDR2 are read off the germline V gene as SGHAT and FQNNGV. Compared with germline, V lacks 5 bases and J lacks 7 bases; bases without a gene match: 10. Library creation used the immunoSEQ multiplex PCR assay. Processing in the source paper ran as follows. A statistical classification framework was built to diagnose cytomegalovirus status from the catalog of TCR beta chain sequences. Imported from immuneACCESS, the table was reduced by TCRdb to in-frame sequences with V and J called. These copies leave out some clones; in studies compared against another copy, an unresolved V gene accounts for under half, and the cause of the remainder is not known. For V, J and clone size, that table is used; D and trimming come from the DNA. A total of 90,000 to 150,000 clones appear in this sample, roughly 88% of them only once. Around 6% of the sample goes to the ten largest clones.

Separate from the roughly 660-subject first cohort, the validation cohort of 90 to 150 subjects was the group to which the donors belonged. In the case of this clone: Its cognate antigen has yet to be identified. It has no much larger one-base neighbor in the sample; base qualities were not kept.

This sequence was found in a woman between 18 and 30 years old in good health and CMV-seropositive. Source material: PBMCs. The rearranged segments are TRBV11-2 and TRBJ1-4, and 10 junction bases match TRBD1. The CDR3 protein: CASSITRTGGGEKLFF. At the DNA level, the sequence is TGTGCCAGCAGCATAACTAGGACAGGGGGGGGTGAAAAACTGTTTTTT.